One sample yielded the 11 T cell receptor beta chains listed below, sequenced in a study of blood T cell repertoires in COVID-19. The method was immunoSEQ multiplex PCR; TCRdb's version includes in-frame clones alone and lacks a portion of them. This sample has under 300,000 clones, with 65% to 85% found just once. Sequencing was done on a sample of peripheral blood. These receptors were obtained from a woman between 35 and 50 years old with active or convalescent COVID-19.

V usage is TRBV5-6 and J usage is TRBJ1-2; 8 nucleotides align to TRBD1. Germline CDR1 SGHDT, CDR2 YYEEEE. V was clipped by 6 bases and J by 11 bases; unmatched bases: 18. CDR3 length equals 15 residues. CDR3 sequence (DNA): TGTGCCAGCATACCTTCGGACAGGGATAGTAGGAGGTACACCTTC. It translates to CASIPSDRDSRRYTF.

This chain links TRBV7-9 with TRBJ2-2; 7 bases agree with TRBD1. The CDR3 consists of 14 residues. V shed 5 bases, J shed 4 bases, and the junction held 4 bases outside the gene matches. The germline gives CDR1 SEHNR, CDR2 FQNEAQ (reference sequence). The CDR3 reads CASSPTGVTGELFF. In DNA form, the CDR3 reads TGTGCCAGCAGCCCTACAGGGGTCACCGGGGAGCTGTTTTTT.

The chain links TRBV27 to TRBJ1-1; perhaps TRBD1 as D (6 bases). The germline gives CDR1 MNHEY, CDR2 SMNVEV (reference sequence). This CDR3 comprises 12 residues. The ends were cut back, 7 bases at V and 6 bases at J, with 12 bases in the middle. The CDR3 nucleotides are TGTGCCAGCATAAACAGGGTCTCTGAAGCTTTCTTT. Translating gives CASINRVSEAFF.

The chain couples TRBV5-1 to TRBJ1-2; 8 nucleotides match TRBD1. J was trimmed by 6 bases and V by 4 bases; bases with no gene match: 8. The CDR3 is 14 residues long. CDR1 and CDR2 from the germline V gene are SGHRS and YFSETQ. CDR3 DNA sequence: TGCGCCAGCAGCGTGGACAGGGTGAGGGATGGCTACACCTTC. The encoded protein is CASSVDRVRDGYTF.

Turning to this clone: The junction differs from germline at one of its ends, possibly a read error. As DNA, the CDR3 is TGCAGCGTTGAAGAGACAGGGGGCGTCAGACTCCACTTC. This sequence encodes CSVEETGGVRLHF. The chain links TRBV29-1 to TRBJ1-2; 10 bases map to TRBD1. The V gene's germline CDR1 is SQVTM and CDR2 ANQGSEA. The CDR3 sequence is 13 residues long.

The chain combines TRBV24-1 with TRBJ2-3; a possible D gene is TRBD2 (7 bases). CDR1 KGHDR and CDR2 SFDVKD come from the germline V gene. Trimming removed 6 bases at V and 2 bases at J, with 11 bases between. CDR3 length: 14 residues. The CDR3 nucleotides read TGTGCCACCAGTTTGGGGGGGGCCACAGATACGCAGTATTTT. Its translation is CATSLGGATDTQYF.

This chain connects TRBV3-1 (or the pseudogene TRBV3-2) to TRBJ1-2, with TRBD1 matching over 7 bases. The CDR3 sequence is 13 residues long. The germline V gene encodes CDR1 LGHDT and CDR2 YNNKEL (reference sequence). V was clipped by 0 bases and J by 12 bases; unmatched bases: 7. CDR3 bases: TGTGCCAGCAGCCAAGAAGGAGGGACAGAAAACACCTTC. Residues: CASSQEGGTENTF.

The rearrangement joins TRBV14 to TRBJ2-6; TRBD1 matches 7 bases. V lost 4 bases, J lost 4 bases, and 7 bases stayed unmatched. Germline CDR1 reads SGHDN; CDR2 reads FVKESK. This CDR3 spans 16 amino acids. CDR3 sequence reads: CASSPRQGSGANVLTF. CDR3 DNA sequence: TGTGCCAGCAGCCCAAGACAGGGTTCCGGGGCCAACGTCCTGACTTTC.

The CDR3 DNA reads TGTGCCAGCAGCGGGGGACTCCGAGGGGAGACCCAGTACTTC. It yields the protein CASSGGLRGETQYF. The chain carries TRBV9 and TRBJ2-5; D perhaps matches TRBD2 (6 bases). Per germline, CDR1 SGDLS and CDR2 YYNGEE. This CDR3 region has 14 residues. The germline V and J ends were trimmed by 3 bases and 5 bases, with 14 bases remaining between them.

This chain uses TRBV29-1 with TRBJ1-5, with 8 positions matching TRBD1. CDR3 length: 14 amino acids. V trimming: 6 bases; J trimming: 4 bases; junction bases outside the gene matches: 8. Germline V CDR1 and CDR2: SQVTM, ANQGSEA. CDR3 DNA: TGCAGCGTAACCACCGGGACAGGAAATCAGCCCCAGCATTTT. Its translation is CSVTTGTGNQPQHF.

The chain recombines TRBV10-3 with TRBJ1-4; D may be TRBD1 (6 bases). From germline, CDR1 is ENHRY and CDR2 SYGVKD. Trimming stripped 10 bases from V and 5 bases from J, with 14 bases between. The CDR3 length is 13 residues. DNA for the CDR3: TGTGCCACCCAGGGAGGGGGGAATGAAAAACTGTTTTTT. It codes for CATQGGGNEKLFF.